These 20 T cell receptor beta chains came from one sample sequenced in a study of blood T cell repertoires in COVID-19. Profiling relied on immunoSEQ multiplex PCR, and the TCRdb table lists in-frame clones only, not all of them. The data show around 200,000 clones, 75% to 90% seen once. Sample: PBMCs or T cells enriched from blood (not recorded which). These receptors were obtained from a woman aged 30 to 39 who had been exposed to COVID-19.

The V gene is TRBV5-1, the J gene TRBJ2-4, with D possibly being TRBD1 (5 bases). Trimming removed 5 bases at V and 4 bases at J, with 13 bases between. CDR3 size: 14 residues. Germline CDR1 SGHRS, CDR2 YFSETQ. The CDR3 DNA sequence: TGCGCCAGCAGGCAGGGCCCCCAGAAAAACATTCAGTACTTC. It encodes CASRQGPQKNIQYF.

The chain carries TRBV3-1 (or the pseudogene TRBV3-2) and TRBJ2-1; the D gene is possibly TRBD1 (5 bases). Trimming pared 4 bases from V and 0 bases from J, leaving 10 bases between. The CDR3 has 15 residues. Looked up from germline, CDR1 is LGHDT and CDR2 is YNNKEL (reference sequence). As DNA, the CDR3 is TGTGCCAGCAGCCGCGGACACGACTCCTACAATGAGCAGTTCTTC. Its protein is CASSRGHDSYNEQFF.

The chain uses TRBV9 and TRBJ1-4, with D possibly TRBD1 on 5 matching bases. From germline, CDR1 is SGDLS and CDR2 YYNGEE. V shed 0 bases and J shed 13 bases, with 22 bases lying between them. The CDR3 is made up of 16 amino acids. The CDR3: CASSVDQAHPGGGLFF. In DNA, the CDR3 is TGTGCCAGCAGCGTAGACCAGGCCCACCCCGGGGGGGGACTGTTTTTT.

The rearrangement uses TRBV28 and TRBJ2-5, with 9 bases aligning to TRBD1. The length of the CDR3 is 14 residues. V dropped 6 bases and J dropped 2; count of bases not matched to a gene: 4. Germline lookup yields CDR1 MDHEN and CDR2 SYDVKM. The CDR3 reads CASRLGTGQETQYF. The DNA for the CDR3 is TGTGCCAGCAGACTAGGGACAGGGCAAGAGACCCAGTACTTC.

In DNA, the CDR3 is TGTGCCAGCAGATCTGGACAGGGAAGACAGCCCCAGCATTTT. Its translation: CASRSGQGRQPQHF. The rearrangement links TRBV6-5 to TRBJ1-5; 8 positions agree with TRBD1. The CDR3 is 14 residues long. The V and J ends lost 6 bases and 7 bases, in that order; junction bases with no gene match: 8. CDR1 MNHEY and CDR2 SVGAGI come from the germline V gene.

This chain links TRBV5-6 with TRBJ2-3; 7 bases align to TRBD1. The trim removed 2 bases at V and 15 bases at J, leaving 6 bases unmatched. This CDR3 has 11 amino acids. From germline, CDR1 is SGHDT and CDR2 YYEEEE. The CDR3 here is CASSFRTGNYF. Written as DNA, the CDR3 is TGTGCCAGCAGCTTCCGGACAGGAAATTATTTT.

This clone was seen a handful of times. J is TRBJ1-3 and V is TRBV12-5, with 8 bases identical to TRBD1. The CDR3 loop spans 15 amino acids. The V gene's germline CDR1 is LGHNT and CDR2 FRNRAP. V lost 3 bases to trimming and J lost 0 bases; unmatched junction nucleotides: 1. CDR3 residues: CASGFGTGSGNTIYF. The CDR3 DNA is TGTGCTAGTGGTTTCGGGACAGGCTCTGGAAACACCATATATTTT. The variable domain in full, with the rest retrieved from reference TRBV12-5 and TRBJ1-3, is DARVTQTPRHKVTEMGQEVTMRCQPILGHNTVFWYRQTMMQGLELLAYFRNRAPLDDSGMPKDRFSAEMPDATLATLKIQPSEPRDSAVYFCASGFGTGSGNTIYFGEGSWLTVV.

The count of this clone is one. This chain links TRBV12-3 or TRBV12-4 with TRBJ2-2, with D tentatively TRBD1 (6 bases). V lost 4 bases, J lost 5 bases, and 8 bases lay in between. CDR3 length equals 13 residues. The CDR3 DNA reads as TGTGCCAGCAGTTACAGGGTGACCGGGGAGCTGTTTTTT. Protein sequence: CASSYRVTGELFF.

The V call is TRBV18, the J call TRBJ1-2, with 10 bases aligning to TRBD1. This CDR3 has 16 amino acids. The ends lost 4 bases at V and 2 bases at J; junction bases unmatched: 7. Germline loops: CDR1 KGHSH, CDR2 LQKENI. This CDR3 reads CASSRRDRGENYGYTF. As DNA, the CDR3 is TGTGCCAGCTCACGGAGGGACAGGGGCGAAAACTATGGCTACACCTTC. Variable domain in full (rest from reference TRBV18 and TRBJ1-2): NAGVMQNPRHLVRRRGQEARLRCSPMKGHSHVYWYRQLPEEGLKFMVYLQKENIIDESGMPKERFSAEFPKEGPSILRIQQVVRGDSAAYFCASSRRDRGENYGYTFGSGTRLTVV.

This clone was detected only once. CDR3 sequence: CASSLTTDSNQPQHF. In nucleotides, the CDR3 is TGTGCCAGCAGTCTGACGACAGATAGCAATCAGCCCCAGCATTTT. This chain joins TRBV6-5 and TRBJ1-5; maybe TRBD1 (5 bases). Trimming shortened V by 5 bases and J by 0 bases, and 11 bases separated the two germline ends. Germline V gives CDR1 MNHEY, CDR2 SVGAGI. This CDR3 comprises 15 residues.

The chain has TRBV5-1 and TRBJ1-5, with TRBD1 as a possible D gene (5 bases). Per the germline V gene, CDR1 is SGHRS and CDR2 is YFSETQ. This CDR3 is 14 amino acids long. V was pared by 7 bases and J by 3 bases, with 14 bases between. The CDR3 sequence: CASSAGGYNQPQHF. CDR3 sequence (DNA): TGCGCCAGCTCCGCCGGGGGGTACAATCAGCCCCAGCATTTT. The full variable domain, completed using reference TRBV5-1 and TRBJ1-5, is KAGVTQTPRYLIKTRGQQVTLSCSPISGHRSVSWYQQTPGQGLQFLFEYFSETQRNKGNFPGRFSGRQFSNSRSEMNVSTLELGDSALYLCASSAGGYNQPQHFGDGTRLSIL.

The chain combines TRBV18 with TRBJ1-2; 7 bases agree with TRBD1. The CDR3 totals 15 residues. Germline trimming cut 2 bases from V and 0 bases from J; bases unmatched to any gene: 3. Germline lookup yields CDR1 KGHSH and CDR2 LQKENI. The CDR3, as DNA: TGTGCCAGCTCACCAGGGACAGAGCCTAACTATGGCTACACCTTC. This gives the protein CASSPGTEPNYGYTF.

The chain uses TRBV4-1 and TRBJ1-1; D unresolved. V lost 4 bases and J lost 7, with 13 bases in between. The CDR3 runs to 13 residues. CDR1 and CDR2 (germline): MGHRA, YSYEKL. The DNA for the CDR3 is TGCGCCAGCAGCCCCCTTATTAGTATTGAAGCTTTCTTT. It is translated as CASSPLISIEAFF.

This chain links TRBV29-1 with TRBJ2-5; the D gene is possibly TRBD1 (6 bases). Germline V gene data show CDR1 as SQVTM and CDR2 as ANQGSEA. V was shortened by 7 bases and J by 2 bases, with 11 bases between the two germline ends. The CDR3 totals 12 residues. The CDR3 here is CSARTVQETQYF. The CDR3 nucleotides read TGCAGCGCTAGGACAGTTCAAGAGACCCAGTACTTC.

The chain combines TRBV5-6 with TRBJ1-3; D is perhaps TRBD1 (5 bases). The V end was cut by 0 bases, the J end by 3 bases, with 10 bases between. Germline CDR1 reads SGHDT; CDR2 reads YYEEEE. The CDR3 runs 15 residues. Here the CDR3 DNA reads TGTGCCAGCAGCTTGGGACAGAGAGGTGGAAACACCATATATTTT. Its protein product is CASSLGQRGGNTIYF. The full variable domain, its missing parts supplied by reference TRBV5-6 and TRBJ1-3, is DAGVTQSPTHLIKTRGQQVTLRCSPKSGHDTVSWYQQALGQGPQFIFQYYEEEERQRGNFPDRFSGHQFPNYSSELNVNALLLGDSALYLCASSLGQRGGNTIYFGEGSWLTVV.

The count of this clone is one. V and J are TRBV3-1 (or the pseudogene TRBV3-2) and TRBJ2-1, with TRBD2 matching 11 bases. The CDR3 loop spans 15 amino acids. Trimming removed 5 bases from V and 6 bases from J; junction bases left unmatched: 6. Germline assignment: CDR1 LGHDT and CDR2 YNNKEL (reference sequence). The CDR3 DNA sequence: TGTGCCAGCAGCTCTTTAGCGGGGGGGCCCAATGAGCAGTTCTTC. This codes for CASSSLAGGPNEQFF.

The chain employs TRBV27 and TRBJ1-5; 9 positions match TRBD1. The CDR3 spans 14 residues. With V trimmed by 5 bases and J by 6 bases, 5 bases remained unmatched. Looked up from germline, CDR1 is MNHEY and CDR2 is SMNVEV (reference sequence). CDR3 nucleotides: TGTGCCAGCAGTCCGACAGGGGGAGGTCAGCCCCAGCATTTT. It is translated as CASSPTGGGQPQHF.

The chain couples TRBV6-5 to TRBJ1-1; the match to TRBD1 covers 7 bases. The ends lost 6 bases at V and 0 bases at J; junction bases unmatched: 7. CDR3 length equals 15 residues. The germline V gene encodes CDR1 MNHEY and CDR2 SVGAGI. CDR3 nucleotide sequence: TGTGCCAGCAGGGCTAGACAGGGAATGAACACTGAAGCTTTCTTT. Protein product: CASRARQGMNTEAFF.

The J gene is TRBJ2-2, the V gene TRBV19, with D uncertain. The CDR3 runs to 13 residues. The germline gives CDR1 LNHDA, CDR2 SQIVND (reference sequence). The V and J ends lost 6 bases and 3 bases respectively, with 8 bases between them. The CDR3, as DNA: TGTGCCAGTAGGCGGTTGGACACCGGGGAGCTGTTTTTT. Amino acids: CASRRLDTGELFF.

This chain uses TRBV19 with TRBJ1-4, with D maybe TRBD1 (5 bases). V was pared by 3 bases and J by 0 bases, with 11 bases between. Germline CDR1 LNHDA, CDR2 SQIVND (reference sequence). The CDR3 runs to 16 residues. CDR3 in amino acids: CASSIWGQTTNEKLFF. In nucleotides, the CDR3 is TGTGCCAGTAGTATTTGGGGCCAGACAACTAATGAAAAACTGTTTTTT.